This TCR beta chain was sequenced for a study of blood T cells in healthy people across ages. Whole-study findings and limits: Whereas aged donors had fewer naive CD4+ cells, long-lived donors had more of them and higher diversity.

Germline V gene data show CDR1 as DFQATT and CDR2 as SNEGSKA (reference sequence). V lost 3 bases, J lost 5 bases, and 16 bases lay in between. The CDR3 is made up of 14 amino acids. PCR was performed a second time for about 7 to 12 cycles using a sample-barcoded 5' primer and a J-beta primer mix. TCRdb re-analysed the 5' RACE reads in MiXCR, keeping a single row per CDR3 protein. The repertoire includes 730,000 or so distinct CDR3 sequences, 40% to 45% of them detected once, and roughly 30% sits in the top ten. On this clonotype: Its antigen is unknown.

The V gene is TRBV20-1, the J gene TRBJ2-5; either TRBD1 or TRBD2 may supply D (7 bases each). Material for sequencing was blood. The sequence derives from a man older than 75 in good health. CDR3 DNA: TGCAGTGCTAGGAGGGAGGGGGCGCGGGAGACCCAGTACTTC. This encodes CSARREGARETQYF.